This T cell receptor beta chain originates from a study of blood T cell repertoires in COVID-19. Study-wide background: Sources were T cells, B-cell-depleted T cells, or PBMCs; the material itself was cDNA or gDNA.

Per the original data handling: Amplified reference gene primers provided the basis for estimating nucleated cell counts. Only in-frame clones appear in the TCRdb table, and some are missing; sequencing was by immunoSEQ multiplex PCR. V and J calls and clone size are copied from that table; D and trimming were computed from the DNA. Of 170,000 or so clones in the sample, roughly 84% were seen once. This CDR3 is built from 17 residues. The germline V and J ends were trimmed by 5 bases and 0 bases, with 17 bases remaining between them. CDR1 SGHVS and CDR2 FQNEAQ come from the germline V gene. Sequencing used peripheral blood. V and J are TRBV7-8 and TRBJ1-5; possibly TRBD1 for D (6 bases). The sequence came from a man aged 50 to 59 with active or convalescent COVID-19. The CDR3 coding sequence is TGTGCCAGCAGCCCCACCCGGGGACACTATAGCAATCAGCCCCAGCATTTT. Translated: CASSPTRGHYSNQPQHF. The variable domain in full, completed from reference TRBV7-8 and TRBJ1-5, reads GAGVSQSPRYKVAKRGQDVALRCDPISGHVSLFWYQQALGQGPEFLTYFQNEAQLDKSGLPSDRFFAERPEGSVSTLKIQRTQQEDSAVYLCASSPTRGHYSNQPQHFGDGTRLSIL.